The present TCR beta chain was sequenced within a study of cytomegalovirus exposure and HLA in healthy donors (dated by TCRdb to the late 2010s). Describing the broader study: An earlier analysis of about 530 of the donors reported 276 Gb of sequence data and 95 million to 120 million unique TCR beta sequences obtained from approximately 180 million T cells. To decide whether each TCR beta V gene segment behaved as functional or pseudogenic, an earlier analysis of some 540 of the donors relied on high-throughput TCR beta sequencing. Roughly five DR-DQ haplotypes were treated as single units for association and clustering because of strong linkage in the cohort. Roughly 300 gigabases of sequencing data and approximately 93 million unique TCR sequences were included in an early release covering 500 to 750 HLA-typed donors. Alongside the repertoire data, information on donor age, sex, ethnicity and CMV serostatus was compiled. On average, roughly 250,000 unique TCR beta nucleotide sequences were sequenced per donor among a few hundred genotyped donors of the cohort, with about 17% of those sequences being non-productive. Every repertoire in the discovery cohort had been generated on one and the same sequencing platform. In a later analysis, previously published TCR beta repertoires from more than 500 donors were re-analyzed and high-resolution HLA genotyping was added so that TCR occurrence patterns could be studied. To predict cytomegalovirus infection status, the study combined high-throughput TCR immunosequencing, statistical association of individual TCRs with disease status, and machine learning. Typing coverage differed by locus: A, B, C, DRB1 and DQB1 were typed in about 629-630 donors, DQA1 in about 510, DPA1 in approximately 600, and DPB1 in 472. In a later genetic analysis, genome-wide SNP genotypes for about three fifths of the 666 donors were used, and that subset was treated as a discovery cohort. A separate validation cohort of about 110 different subjects was used in addition to the approximately 700-subject first cohort. The T cell repertoires of under 750 subjects were profiled by immunosequencing and related to cytomegalovirus serostatus. Rather than drawing on any new phenotypic data, the later analysis identified candidate immune exposures from TCR beta sequences and the way those sequences occurred across donors. Among the roughly 410 genotyped donors, approximately 81% belonged to the genetic ancestry cluster associated with self-reported Caucasian donors. The aim of the study was to test whether cataloging public T cell receptors could identify signatures of past pathogen exposure. Class I and class II HLA loci were covered by the typing at four-digit resolution.

The cohort comprised fewer than 750 healthy bone marrow donors. Cohort members were all nominally healthy when sampled, although unrecorded immune exposures were likely present. The donor tested CMV seronegative and was one of the 352 seronegative cohort members. A peripheral blood sample was collected from each donor, and TCR beta sequencing was performed on peripheral blood mononuclear cells. Genomic DNA was extracted from the blood cell samples with the Qiagen DNeasy Blood Extraction Kit. As to this clone: Its antigen is unknown. No quality values exist for individual bases; no much larger clone is one base distant.

Receptor libraries were prepared by the immunoSEQ multiplex PCR assay. For the multiplex PCR, a mixture combining 60 forward primers for TCR Vbeta segments and 13 reverse primers for TCR Jbeta segments was used. The CDR3 region of rearranged TCR beta genes was amplified from genomic DNA with a multiplex PCR assay. Amplified TCR beta libraries were sequenced as 87-base-pair reads on the Illumina HiSeq System. The source study handled its data this way. A later analysis tallied tens of millions of unique TCR beta chains across the 660 or so repertoires, and approximately 12 million of those chains were shared by two or more donors. To remove PCR and sequencing errors, raw reads were error-corrected and collapsed into unique sequences using a nearest-neighbor algorithm that merged closely related sequences. Alignment of CDR3 sequences to IMGT reference sequences was used to assign V, D and J gene segments. For a sequence to be retained, a match of at least six nucleotides was required to both a V gene segment and a J gene segment. Rearrangements were called productive when the CDR3 lacked stop codons and stayed in frame with V and J; all others were non-productive. Following IMGT convention, CDR3 was defined as the stretch from the second conserved V-encoded cysteine to the conserved J-encoded phenylalanine. In an earlier analysis of around 570 of the donors, sequences lacking an unambiguous match to a single V gene segment were excluded. In an earlier analysis of 500 to 750 of the donors, V segments were called functional above 56.7% productive rearrangements and were called segregating when the between-donor standard deviation exceeded 5%. A statistical classification framework was developed to diagnose cytomegalovirus status using the catalog of TCR beta chain sequences. In a later analysis, TCR nucleotide sequences were compared against IMGT/GENE-DB human TR gene sequences so that V and J genes could be assigned. A later analysis assigned CDR3 sequences and most-parsimonious VDJ recombination scenarios with the TCRdist pipeline. In a later analysis, each TCR beta chain was defined by its CDR3 amino acid sequence together with its V-gene family, and reads without a unique V-gene family were excluded. As a way to deal with suspected cross-contamination and a sequencing artifact, a later analysis dropped more than 500 nucleotide sequences that were highly shared and had low generation probability. In a later analysis, a clonal expansion index was calculated for each public chain from normalized within-repertoire ranks of inferred template counts. A later analysis computed generation probabilities with a VDJ recombination model fitted to out-of-frame rearrangements, and checked the results against IGoR. In a later analysis, TCR-TCR, TCR-HLA and TCR-CMV co-occurrence was scored with hypergeometric tests, and a repertoire-size bias correction was applied to TCR pairs. A later analysis estimated false discovery rates by permuting HLA or CMV assignments 20 times. A later analysis grouped co-occurring TCRs with DBSCAN, adding TCRdist sequence similarity when clustering within HLA-allele-positive subsets. Repertoires with fewer than 30,000 or more than 120,000 public chains were left out of co-occurrence clustering, as were five repertoires with anomalous nucleotide sharing. TCRdb took over this immuneACCESS table, retaining in-frame rearrangements with V and J assigned. Such tables are incomplete; in checked studies, under half of the missing clones stem from an unresolved V gene, and the remainder is unexplained. V, J and clone size were drawn from that table, and D and trimming were deduced from the DNA. Within this sample are some 200,000 clones, with 77% of them counted one time only. The ten top clones hold roughly 3% of the sample.

The germline V end is reduced by 1 base and the J end by 2 bases; junction bases left unmatched: 2. Via the germline V gene (reference sequence), CDR1 is SEHNR and CDR2 FQNEAQ. The CDR3 runs 15 amino acids, cysteine and phenylalanine included. The only DNA kept is the CDR3, 45 bases in frame from the first base. Summary of the overall study and its limitations: In an earlier analysis of 587 of the donors, most TCR beta V segments appeared in productive rearrangements about 87% or about 30% of the time, broadly matching IMGT annotations. Linkage disequilibrium might explain the correlated functional status among segregating V segments, but an unknown experimental factor could not be excluded. In a later analysis, most CMV-associated TCR beta chains were found to appear HLA-restricted, with HLA associations seemingly driven largely by CMV exposure. In a later analysis, TCR association rates were found to vary across HLA loci, with the most associated TCRs seen for DRB1 alleles and the fewest for HLA-C alleles. The presence/absence analyses assumed that sequencing depth was roughly uniform across donors, and that assumption may not be true. The 87-base-pair reads could not distinguish some IMGT-functional V segments, including TRBV6-2 and TRBV6-3, so those segments were excluded. Some 16 rarely observed V segments, including chromosome 9 orphons, were excluded from the earlier analysis of several hundred of the donors because counts were too low. A further reported finding was that TCR beta sequences accurately predicted the HLA-A and HLA-B alleles for most subjects in the first cohort. When HLA alleles, especially DR and DQ, strongly co-occurred, TCR associations were difficult to assign to individual alleles. A group of highly shared sequence variants was considered likely to be a technical artifact of the sequencing pipeline. A later analysis found that HLA-associated TCR beta chains were more clonally expanded and had lower generation probabilities than equally common non-associated chains. A later analysis associated about 18,000 TCR beta sequences with specific HLA alleles at a false discovery rate of 0.05. The only immune exposure information available for the cohort was CMV serostatus. According to the authors, the approach could potentially be generalized to other disease states and immunological phenotypes. An association between a missense DCLRE1C variant and V-gene and J-gene trimming of TCR beta chains was found in a later genetic analysis and replicated in an independent cohort. A total of 150 to 200 TCR beta chains were listed by the study as associated with cytomegalovirus. Only TCR beta chains were sequenced in this cohort, and the absence of alpha or paired-chain data limited detectable features. Because HLA typing was missing for some donors at each locus, association tests included only the typed subset. A later genetic analysis reported fewer N-insertions in productive TCRs among donors in an Asian-associated ancestry cluster than the approximately 700-donor mean. Three of the identified cytomegalovirus-associated TCR beta chains were confirmed in vitro to be specific for cytomegalovirus antigens. A later analysis reported that several top co-occurrence clusters appeared linked to parvovirus B19, influenza, CMV and Epstein-Barr virus. Cytomegalovirus status was reported to be diagnosed by the classifier with high specificity and sensitivity in both the original and validation cohorts. Most TCR sequences were observed very rarely across donors, whereas some public TCRs were present in many individuals.

The sequenced sample was PBMCs. The V and J segments used are TRBV7-9 and TRBJ2-3; 8 bases in the junction line up with TRBD2. The sequence was obtained from a female donor in good health and CMV-seronegative. The nucleotide sequence is given as TGTGCCAGCAGCTTAGGAGCGGGAGCCACAGATACGCAGTATTTT. The resulting protein is CASSLGAGATDTQYF. The CDR3, completed at both ends by the reference TRBV7-9 and TRBJ2-3 genes, gives the full variable domain DTGVSQNPRHKITKRGQNVTFRCDPISEHNRLYWYRQTLGQGPEFLTYFQNEAQLEKSRLLSDRFSAERPKGSFSTLEIQRTEQGDSAMYLCASSLGAGATDTQYFGPGTRLTVL.